Shown below are 32 T cell receptor beta chains from a single sample sequenced in a study of T cell clones after liver transplantation. TCRdb's copy holds only in-frame clones and misses some; the assay was immunoSEQ multiplex PCR. The table has around 100,000 clones, around 86% seen once. Sequencing was performed on CD4+ T cells from blood, taken before liver transplant. These receptors were obtained from a human donor who received a liver transplant.

The chain has TRBV10-3 and TRBJ2-1, with D perhaps TRBD2 (6 bases). V was clipped by 10 bases and J by 0 bases, with 13 bases between them. The CDR3 totals 14 residues. In germline, CDR1 is ENHRY, CDR2 SYGVKD. CDR3 protein: CATGSGGSYNEQFF. The CDR3 nucleotides read TGTGCCACCGGTTCCGGGGGCTCCTACAATGAGCAGTTCTTC.

The chain links TRBV4-2 to TRBJ1-2; D is unclear. The CDR3 length is 14 residues. Trimming pared 0 bases from V and 3 bases from J, leaving 8 bases between. Germline V gene sequence: CDR1 LGHNA, CDR2 YNFKEQ. CDR3 amino acids: CASSQDGPDYGYTF. The CDR3 DNA sequence: TGTGCCAGCAGCCAAGACGGTCCCGACTATGGCTACACCTTC.

The V gene is TRBV6-6, the J gene TRBJ2-7, with D tentatively TRBD1 (6 bases). Germline-derived CDR1 and CDR2 are MNHNY and SVGAGI (reference sequence). This CDR3 comprises 14 residues. Trimming stripped 6 bases from V and 0 bases from J, with 12 bases between. CDR3 region: CASRPPDSSYEQYF. DNA for the CDR3: TGTGCCAGCAGGCCCCCGGACAGCTCCTACGAGCAGTACTTC.

J is TRBJ2-7 and V is TRBV27; no firm D call. V was clipped by 4 bases and J by 2 bases, with 12 bases between them. The CDR3 consists of 14 residues. The germline V gene has CDR1 MNHEY and CDR2 SMNVEV (reference sequence). The CDR3 DNA reads TGTGCCAGCAGTTCCCCGGACCGCGCCTACGAGCAGTACTTC. It is translated as CASSSPDRAYEQYF.

The chain employs TRBV29-1 and TRBJ1-2; D may be TRBD1 (5 bases). Germline loops: CDR1 SQVTM, CDR2 ANQGSEA. Trimming cost V 5 bases and J 2 bases, with 9 bases left between them. CDR3 length: 12 amino acids. The CDR3 DNA is TGCAGCGTTCAGGGCAGCAACTATGGCTACACCTTC. As protein: CSVQGSNYGYTF.

This chain connects TRBV28 to TRBJ2-7, with D possibly TRBD1 on 5 matching bases. The germline gives CDR1 MDHEN, CDR2 SYDVKM. The CDR3 is 15 amino acids. V dropped 5 bases and J dropped 2 bases, with 16 bases sitting between them. CDR3 amino acids: CASSTNGHGPYEQYF. The CDR3, as DNA: TGTGCCAGCAGTACCAACGGACACGGTCCCTACGAGCAGTACTTC.

V usage is TRBV18 and J usage is TRBJ2-2; D possibly uses TRBD1 or TRBD2 (6 bases each). The V gene lost 3 bases and the J gene lost 4 bases, with 9 bases spanning the gap. CDR1 and CDR2 (germline): KGHSH, LQKENI. This CDR3 spans 14 amino acids. CDR3 DNA: TGTGCCAGCTCACCTGGAGGGGGCACCGGGGAGCTGTTTTTT. Protein sequence: CASSPGGGTGELFF.

This sequence joins TRBV19 and TRBJ1-1; D not certain. The germline V gene has CDR1 LNHDA and CDR2 SQIVND (reference sequence). CDR3 length: 13 residues. Trimming took 5 bases from V and 4 from J, leaving 11 bases between them. The CDR3: CASSDAGLTEAFF. The CDR3 nucleotides are TGTGCCAGTAGTGATGCGGGTCTCACTGAAGCTTTCTTT.

This clone has a single count. This chain uses TRBV19 with TRBJ2-6, with 11 bases fitting TRBD1. This CDR3 is 18 amino acids long. V dropped 4 bases and J dropped 2; count of bases not matched to a gene: 7. Germline loops: CDR1 LNHDA, CDR2 SQIVND (reference sequence). The CDR3 nucleotides are TGTGCCAGTAGTACTACCGGGACAGGGGGAGCTGGGGCCAACGTCCTGACTTTC. Amino acids: CASSTTGTGGAGANVLTF.

The DNA of the CDR3 is TGCGCCAGCAATGACGACAGGACCAACTATGGCTACACCTTC. Its protein product is CASNDDRTNYGYTF. The genes are TRBV5-1 and TRBJ1-2; possibly TRBD1 for D (6 bases). The V end lost 6 bases, the J end lost 2 bases, and 14 bases lay between the germline ends. The CDR3 length is 14 residues. Germline loops: CDR1 SGHRS, CDR2 YFSETQ.

The V and J genes are TRBV7-7 and TRBJ2-1; the match to TRBD1 covers 9 bases. The germline gives CDR1 SSHAT, CDR2 FNYEAQ (reference sequence). There are 15 residues in the CDR3. J gave up 6 bases and V 5 bases, and 8 bases lay outside the gene matches. CDR3 DNA sequence: TGTGCCAGCAGCCCCACAGGGGGCCCGTCCAATGAGCAGTTCTTC. Amino acids: CASSPTGGPSNEQFF.

This chain joins TRBV7-3 and TRBJ2-7; TRBD1 matches at 9 bases. V was clipped by 6 bases and J by 2 bases; unmatched bases: 5. The CDR3 covers 14 residues. CDR1 SGHTA and CDR2 FQGTGA come from the germline V gene. For the CDR3, the DNA is TGTGCCAGCAGTCCGGGACAGGGAACCTACGAGCAGTACTTC. It is translated as CASSPGQGTYEQYF.

The genes are TRBV5-5 and TRBJ1-1; 9 nucleotides agree with TRBD1. Germline CDR1 SGHKS, CDR2 YYEKEE (reference sequence). V lost 4 bases, J lost 1 base, and 5 bases stayed unmatched. The CDR3 runs 15 residues. CDR3 protein: CASSPGTGSNTEAFF. CDR3 DNA: TGTGCCAGCAGCCCAGGGACAGGGTCGAACACTGAAGCTTTCTTT.

The V and J genes are TRBV19 and TRBJ2-7; 7 bases fit TRBD1. Trimming removed 5 bases from V and 6 bases from J; junction bases left unmatched: 7. There are 13 residues in the CDR3. The V gene's germline CDR1 is LNHDA and CDR2 SQIVND (reference sequence). In DNA form, the CDR3 reads TGTGCCAGTAGTGAAAACAGGGGCGGCGAGCAGTACTTC. This translates into CASSENRGGEQYF.

The gene calls are TRBV27 and TRBJ1-1; 9 bases line up with TRBD1. The ends lost 3 bases at V and 5 bases at J; junction bases unmatched: 4. Germline V CDR1 and CDR2: MNHEY, SMNVEV (reference sequence). This CDR3 spans 14 amino acids. The CDR3 protein is CASSLPGQGTEAFF. In DNA, the CDR3 is TGTGCCAGCAGTTTGCCGGGACAGGGAACTGAAGCTTTCTTT.

This chain joins TRBV5-1 and TRBJ2-7, with a possible D match to TRBD2 (5 bases). Germline assignment: CDR1 SGHRS and CDR2 YFSETQ. The CDR3 covers 15 residues. The V end lost 4 bases, the J end lost 4 bases, and 18 bases lay between the germline ends. CDR3 in DNA: TGCGCCAGCAGCCACAGTGCCCAGCCGGGGTACGAGCAGTACTTC. The encoded protein is CASSHSAQPGYEQYF.

The J gene is TRBJ1-3, the V gene TRBV5-8, with D unclear. Trimming cost V 1 base and J 0 bases, with 11 bases left between them. The germline gives CDR1 SGHTS, CDR2 YDEGEE. The CDR3 loop spans 16 amino acids. For the CDR3, the DNA is TGTGCCAGCAGCTTGTTGATGCTAAGCTCTGGAAACACCATATATTTT. Encoded protein: CASSLLMLSSGNTIYF.

This clone was detected a few times. The CDR3 nucleotides read TGCGCCAGCAGCCAAGGAGGGGGGAGCTCCTACGAGCAGTACTTC. It yields the protein CASSQGGGSSYEQYF. The chain has TRBV4-1 and TRBJ2-7; D may be TRBD1 or TRBD2 (6 bases each). Germline V gene lookup returns CDR1 MGHRA and CDR2 YSYEKL. The CDR3 is 15 amino acids. Trimming cost V 1 base and J 0 bases, with 10 bases left between them.

CDR3 protein: CASSTARMDSSYTF. The CDR3 DNA reads TGTGCCAGCAGCACCGCAAGAATGGACAGCAGCTACACCTTC. The gene calls are TRBV5-8 and TRBJ1-2; tentative D call: TRBD1 (6 bases). V gave up 4 bases and J gave up 9 bases, with 19 bases separating them. The CDR3 runs to 14 residues. The germline CDR1 and CDR2 sequences are SGHTS and YDEGEE.

The genes are TRBV4-1 and TRBJ2-7; 8 nucleotides align to TRBD2. Per germline, CDR1 MGHRA and CDR2 YSYEKL. CDR3 length: 14 residues. J was trimmed by 7 bases and V by 6 bases; bases with no gene match: 11. The chain's CDR3 is CASRGTSGRGEQYF. DNA for the CDR3: TGCGCCAGCAGGGGTACTAGCGGTCGAGGGGAGCAGTACTTC.

This rearrangement joins TRBV6-1 to TRBJ1-1; 7 bases are a match to TRBD1. V shed 2 bases, J shed 4 bases, and the junction held 1 base outside the gene matches. The CDR3 is made up of 13 amino acids. Germline V gene lookup returns CDR1 MNHNS and CDR2 SASEGT. CDR3 bases: TGTGCCAGCAGTGAAAGGGGGCCCACTGAAGCTTTCTTT. Its protein is CASSERGPTEAFF.

V is TRBV4-2 and J is TRBJ2-7, with TRBD2 as a possible D gene (5 bases). Germline V CDR1 and CDR2: LGHNA, YNFKEQ. There are 13 residues in the CDR3. V lost 3 bases and J lost 1, with 7 bases in between. The DNA of the CDR3 is TGTGCCAGCAGCCACGGGGTTTCCTACGAGCAGTACTTC. Amino acids: CASSHGVSYEQYF.

This clone is a singleton in its sample. J is TRBJ2-2 and V is TRBV9; 9 bases map to TRBD2. V lost 0 bases to trimming and J lost 7 bases; unmatched junction nucleotides: 7. Looked up from germline, CDR1 is SGDLS and CDR2 is YYNGEE. The CDR3 extends over 16 amino acids. DNA for the CDR3: TGTGCCAGCAGCGTAGTTAGCGGGAGAAATATCGGGGAGCTGTTTTTT. Amino acid sequence: CASSVVSGRNIGELFF.

The CDR3 protein is CASSGDFFSNSPLHF. The CDR3 nucleotides read TGTGCCAGCAGTGGGGACTTTTTTTCTAATTCACCCCTCCACTTT. The rearrangement joins TRBV6-5 to TRBJ1-6, with D maybe TRBD1 (5 bases). The CDR3 has 15 amino acids. CDR1 and CDR2 (germline): MNHEY, SVGAGI. V was cut by 5 bases and J by 6 bases, with 14 bases left in between.

The rearrangement joins TRBV7-7 to TRBJ2-1, with 12 bases aligning to TRBD2. The CDR3 length is 16 residues. After removal of 0 bases from V and 7 bases from J, the junction contained 4 bases not matched to a gene. In germline, CDR1 is SSHAT, CDR2 FNYEAQ (reference sequence). The CDR3 here is CASSLASSGRVNEQFF. As DNA, the CDR3 is TGTGCCAGCAGCTTAGCTTCTAGCGGGAGGGTAAATGAGCAGTTCTTC.

Many counts were recorded for this clone. The chain recombines TRBV2 with TRBJ2-2, with a possible D match to TRBD2 (6 bases). The length of the CDR3 is 15 residues. Germline V gene sequence: CDR1 SNHLY, CDR2 FYNNEI. V gave up 6 bases and J gave up 4 bases, with 15 bases separating them. The CDR3 bases are TGTGCCAGCAGACTAGCTTCCCAAGCCACCGGGGAGCTGTTTTTT. Its translation: CASRLASQATGELFF.

The V and J genes are TRBV28 and TRBJ2-7; D is ambiguous. Between the trimmed V and J ends, which lost 4 bases and 1 base, there was a span of 14 bases. CDR3 length equals 15 residues. From germline, CDR1 is MDHEN and CDR2 SYDVKM. CDR3 sequence: CASSSPLVASYEQYF. Written as DNA, the CDR3 is TGTGCCAGCAGTTCGCCCCTGGTGGCATCCTACGAGCAGTACTTC.

This chain links TRBV6-6 with TRBJ2-1; 7 bases match TRBD2. The J segment lost 7 bases and the V segment lost 7 bases, leaving 10 bases of the junction unmatched. From germline, CDR1 is MNHNY and CDR2 SVGAGI (reference sequence). CDR3 size: 14 residues. The CDR3 reads CASTRERGWNEQFF. In DNA form, the CDR3 reads TGTGCCAGCACCAGGGAGCGGGGATGGAATGAGCAGTTCTTC.

V is TRBV27 and J is TRBJ1-2; 11 bases map to TRBD1. V lost 6 bases, J lost 7 bases, and 7 bases stayed unmatched. Germline assignment: CDR1 MNHEY and CDR2 SMNVEV (reference sequence). This CDR3 region has 14 residues. The CDR3 sequence is CASRFPGQGGGYTF. The CDR3 DNA sequence: TGTGCCAGCAGATTTCCGGGACAGGGGGGTGGCTACACCTTC.

The rearrangement links TRBV9 to TRBJ2-7; D is possibly TRBD1 (7 bases). This CDR3 spans 15 amino acids. The germline V and J ends were trimmed by 0 bases and 2 bases, with 12 bases remaining between them. Germline loops: CDR1 SGDLS, CDR2 YYNGEE. CDR3 protein: CASSVAAGQPYEQYF. The CDR3 DNA is TGTGCCAGCAGCGTAGCTGCGGGACAGCCCTACGAGCAGTACTTC.

This clone was observed a handful of times. This chain uses TRBV7-6 with TRBJ2-3; 12 bases are shared with TRBD2. The CDR3 loop spans 14 amino acids. V lost 5 bases, J lost 5 bases, and 2 bases stayed unmatched. The germline gives CDR1 SGHVS, CDR2 FNYEAQ. CDR3 sequence: CASSPGLAGDTQYF. The CDR3 DNA follows: TGTGCCAGCAGCCCGGGACTAGCGGGAGATACGCAGTATTTT.

The chain carries TRBV7-7 and TRBJ2-5; the match to TRBD2 covers 12 bases. CDR1 and CDR2 from the germline V gene are SSHAT and FNYEAQ (reference sequence). Trimming removed 4 bases from V and 5 bases from J; junction bases left unmatched: 5. CDR3 length equals 15 residues. The CDR3 nucleotides read TGTGCCAGCAGCTCGACTAGCGGGAGTGGGGAGACCCAGTACTTC. Its protein is CASSSTSGSGETQYF.